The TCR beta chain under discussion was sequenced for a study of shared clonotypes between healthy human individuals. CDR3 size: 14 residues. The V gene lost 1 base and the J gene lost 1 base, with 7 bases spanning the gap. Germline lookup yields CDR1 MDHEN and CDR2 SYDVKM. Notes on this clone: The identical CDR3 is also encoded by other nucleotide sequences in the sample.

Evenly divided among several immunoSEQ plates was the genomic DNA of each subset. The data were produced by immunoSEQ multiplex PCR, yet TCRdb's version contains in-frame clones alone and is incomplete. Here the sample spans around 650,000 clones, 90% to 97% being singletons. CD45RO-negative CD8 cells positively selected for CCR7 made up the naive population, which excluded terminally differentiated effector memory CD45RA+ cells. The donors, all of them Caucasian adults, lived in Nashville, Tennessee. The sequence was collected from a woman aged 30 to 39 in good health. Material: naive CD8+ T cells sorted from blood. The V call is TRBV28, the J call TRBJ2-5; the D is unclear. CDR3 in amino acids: CASSLLAGQETQYF. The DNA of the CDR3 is TGTGCCAGCAGTTTATTGGCAGGCCAAGAGACCCAGTACTTC.